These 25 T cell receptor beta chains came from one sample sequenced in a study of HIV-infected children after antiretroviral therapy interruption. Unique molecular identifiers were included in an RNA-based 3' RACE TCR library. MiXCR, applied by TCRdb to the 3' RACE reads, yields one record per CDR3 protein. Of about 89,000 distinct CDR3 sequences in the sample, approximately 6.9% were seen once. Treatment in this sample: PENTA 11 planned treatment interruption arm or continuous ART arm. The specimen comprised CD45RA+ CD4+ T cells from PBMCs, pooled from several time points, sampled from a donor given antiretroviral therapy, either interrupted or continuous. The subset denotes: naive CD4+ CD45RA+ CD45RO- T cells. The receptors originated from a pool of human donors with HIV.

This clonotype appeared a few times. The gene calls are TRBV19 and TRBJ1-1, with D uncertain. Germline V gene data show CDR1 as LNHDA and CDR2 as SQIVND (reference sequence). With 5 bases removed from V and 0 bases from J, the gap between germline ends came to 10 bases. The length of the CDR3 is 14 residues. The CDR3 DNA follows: TGTGCCAGTAGTGGTCGTAGGCTGAACACTGAAGCTTTCTTT. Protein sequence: CASSGRRLNTEAFF. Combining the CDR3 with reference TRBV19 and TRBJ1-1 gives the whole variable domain DGGITQSPKYLFRKEGQNVTLSCEQNLNHDAMYWYRQDPGQGLRLIYYSQIVNDFQKGDIAEGYSVSREKKESFPLTVTSAQKNPTAFYLCASSGRRLNTEAFFGQGTRLTVV.

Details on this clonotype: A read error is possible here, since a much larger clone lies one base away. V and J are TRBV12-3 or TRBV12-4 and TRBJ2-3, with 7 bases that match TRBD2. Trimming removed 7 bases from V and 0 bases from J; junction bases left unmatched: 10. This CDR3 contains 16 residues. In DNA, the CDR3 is TGTGCCAGCAACCCCAAAGCGGGGTCCAGCACAGATACGCAGTATTTT. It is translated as CASNPKAGSSTDTQYF.

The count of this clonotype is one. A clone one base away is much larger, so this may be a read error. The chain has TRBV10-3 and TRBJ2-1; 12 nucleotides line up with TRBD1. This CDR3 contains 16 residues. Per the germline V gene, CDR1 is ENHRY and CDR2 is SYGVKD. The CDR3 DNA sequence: TGTGCCATCAGTGCTGGGACAGGGGGCGGCAAGGATGATCAGTTCTTC. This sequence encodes CAISAGTGGGKDDQFF.

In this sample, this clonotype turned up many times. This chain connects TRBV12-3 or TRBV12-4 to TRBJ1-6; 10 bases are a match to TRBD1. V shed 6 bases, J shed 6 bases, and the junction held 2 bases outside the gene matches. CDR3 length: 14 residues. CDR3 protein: CASRWDRGNSPLHF. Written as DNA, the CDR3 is TGTGCCAGCAGGTGGGACAGGGGTAATTCACCCCTCCACTTT.

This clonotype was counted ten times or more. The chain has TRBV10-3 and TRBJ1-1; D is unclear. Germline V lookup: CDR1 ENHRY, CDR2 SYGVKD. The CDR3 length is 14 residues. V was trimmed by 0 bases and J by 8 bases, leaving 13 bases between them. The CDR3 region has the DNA TGTGCCATCAGTGAGTCCGGACGTTACGAGGAAGCTTTCTTT. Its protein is CAISESGRYEEAFF.

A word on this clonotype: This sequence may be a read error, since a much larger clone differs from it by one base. This CDR3 is CASSIVGDQPKHF. The CDR3 bases are TGTGCCAGTAGTATAGTAGGGGACCAGCCCAAGCATTTT. This rearrangement joins TRBV19 to TRBJ1-5; D may be TRBD1 (5 bases). This CDR3 comprises 13 residues. Per germline, CDR1 LNHDA and CDR2 SQIVND (reference sequence).

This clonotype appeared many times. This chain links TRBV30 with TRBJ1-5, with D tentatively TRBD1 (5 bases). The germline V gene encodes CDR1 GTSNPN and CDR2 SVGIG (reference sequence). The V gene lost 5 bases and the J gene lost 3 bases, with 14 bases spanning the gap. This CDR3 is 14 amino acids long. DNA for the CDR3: TGTGCCTGGGCGTCGGGACCGAACAATCAGCCCCAGCATTTT. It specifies CAWASGPNNQPQHF.

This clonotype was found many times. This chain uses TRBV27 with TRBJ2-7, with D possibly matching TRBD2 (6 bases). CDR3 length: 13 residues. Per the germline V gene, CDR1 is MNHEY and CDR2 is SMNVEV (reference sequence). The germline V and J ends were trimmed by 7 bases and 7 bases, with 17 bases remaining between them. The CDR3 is CASNNGDGGEQYF. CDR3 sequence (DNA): TGTGCCAGCAATAATGGCGACGGGGGAGAGCAGTACTTC.

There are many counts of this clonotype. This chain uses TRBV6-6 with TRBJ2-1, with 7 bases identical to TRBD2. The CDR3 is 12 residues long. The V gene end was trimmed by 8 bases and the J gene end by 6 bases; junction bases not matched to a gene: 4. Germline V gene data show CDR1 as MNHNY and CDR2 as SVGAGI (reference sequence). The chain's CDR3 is CASDAGVNEQFF. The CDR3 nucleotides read TGTGCCAGCGATGCGGGGGTCAATGAGCAGTTCTTC.

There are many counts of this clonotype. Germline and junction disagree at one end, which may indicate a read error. CDR3 nucleotides: TGTGCCAGCAGGGACTGGGCCTATGAACAGTACTTC. As protein: CASRDWAYEQYF. The V call is TRBV23-1, the J call TRBJ2-7; a possible D gene is TRBD2 (6 bases). TRBV23-1 is an open reading frame whose function is uncertain. CDR3 length: 12 amino acids.

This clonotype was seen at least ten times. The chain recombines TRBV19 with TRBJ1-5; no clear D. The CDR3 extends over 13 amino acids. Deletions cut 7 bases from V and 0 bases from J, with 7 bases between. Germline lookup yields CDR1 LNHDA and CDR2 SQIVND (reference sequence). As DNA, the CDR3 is TGTGCCAGTAACCAGGATAGCAATCAGCCCCAGCATTTT. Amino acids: CASNQDSNQPQHF.

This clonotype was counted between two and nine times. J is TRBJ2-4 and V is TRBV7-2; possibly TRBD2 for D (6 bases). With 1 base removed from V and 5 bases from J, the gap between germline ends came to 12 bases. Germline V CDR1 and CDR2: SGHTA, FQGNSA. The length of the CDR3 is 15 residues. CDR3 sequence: CASSLVGGFENIQYF. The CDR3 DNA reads TGTGCCAGCAGCTTAGTTGGGGGGTTTGAAAACATTCAGTACTTC.

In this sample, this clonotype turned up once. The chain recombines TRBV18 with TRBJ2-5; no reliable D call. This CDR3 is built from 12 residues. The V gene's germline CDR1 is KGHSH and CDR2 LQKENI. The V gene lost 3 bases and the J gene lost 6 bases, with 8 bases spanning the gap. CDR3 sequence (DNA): TGTGCCAGCTCACCCCATAAAAAGACCCAGTACTTC. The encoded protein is CASSPHKKTQYF.

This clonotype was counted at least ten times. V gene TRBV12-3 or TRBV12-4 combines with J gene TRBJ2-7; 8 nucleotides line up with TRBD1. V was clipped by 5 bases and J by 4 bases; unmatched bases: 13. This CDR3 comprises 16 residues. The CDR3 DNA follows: TGTGCCAGCAGTCTAACCACCGGGACAGGCCCATACGAGCAGTACTTC. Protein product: CASSLTTGTGPYEQYF.

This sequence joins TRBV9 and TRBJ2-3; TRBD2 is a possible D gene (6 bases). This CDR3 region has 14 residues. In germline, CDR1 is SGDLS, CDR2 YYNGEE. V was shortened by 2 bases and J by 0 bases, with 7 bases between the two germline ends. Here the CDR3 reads CASSVGGSTDTQYF. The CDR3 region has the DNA TGTGCCAGCAGCGTGGGGGGAAGCACAGATACGCAGTATTTT.

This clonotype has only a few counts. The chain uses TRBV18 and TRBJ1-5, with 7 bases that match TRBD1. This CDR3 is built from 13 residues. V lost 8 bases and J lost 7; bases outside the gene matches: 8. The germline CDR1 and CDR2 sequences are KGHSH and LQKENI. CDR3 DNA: TGTGCCAGCCGAAGCGACAGGGCCCAGCCCCAGCATTTT. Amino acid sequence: CASRSDRAQPQHF. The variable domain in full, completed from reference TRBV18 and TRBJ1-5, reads NAGVMQNPRHLVRRRGQEARLRCSPMKGHSHVYWYRQLPEEGLKFMVYLQKENIIDESGMPKERFSAEFPKEGPSILRIQQVVRGDSAAYFCASRSDRAQPQHFGDGTRLSIL.

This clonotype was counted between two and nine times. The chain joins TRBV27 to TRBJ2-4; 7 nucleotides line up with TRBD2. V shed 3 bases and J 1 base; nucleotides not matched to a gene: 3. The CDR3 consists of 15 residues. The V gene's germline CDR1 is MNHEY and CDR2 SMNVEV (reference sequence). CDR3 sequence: CASSLREGAKNIQYF. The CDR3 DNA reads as TGTGCCAGCAGTTTGAGGGAGGGGGCCAAAAACATTCAGTACTTC.

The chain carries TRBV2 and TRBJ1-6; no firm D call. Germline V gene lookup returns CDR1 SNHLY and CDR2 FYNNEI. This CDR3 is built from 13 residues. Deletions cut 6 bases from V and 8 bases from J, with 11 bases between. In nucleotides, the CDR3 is TGTGCCAGCAGGGGTGAGGTGGATTCACCCCTCCACTTT. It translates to CASRGEVDSPLHF. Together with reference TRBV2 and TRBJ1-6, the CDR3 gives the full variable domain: EPEVTQTPSHQVTQMGQEVILRCVPISNHLYFYWYRQILGQKVEFLVSFYNNEISEKSEIFDDQFSVERPDGSNFTLKIRSTKLEDSAMYFCASRGEVDSPLHFGNGTRLTVT.

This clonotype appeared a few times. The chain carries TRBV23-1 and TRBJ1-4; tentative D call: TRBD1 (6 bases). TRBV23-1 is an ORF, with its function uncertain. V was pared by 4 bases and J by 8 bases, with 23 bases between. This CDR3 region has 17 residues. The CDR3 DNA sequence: TGCGCCAGCAGTCGTAGGGACACCTCAACGGTGGTGGAAAAACTGTTTTTT. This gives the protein CASSRRDTSTVVEKLFF.

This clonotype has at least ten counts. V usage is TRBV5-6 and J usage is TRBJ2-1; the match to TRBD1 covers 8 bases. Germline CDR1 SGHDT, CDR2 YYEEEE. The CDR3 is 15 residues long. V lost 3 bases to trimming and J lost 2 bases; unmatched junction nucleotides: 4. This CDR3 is CASSSGQATYNEQFF. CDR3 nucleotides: TGTGCCAGCAGCTCGGGACAGGCCACCTACAATGAGCAGTTCTTC. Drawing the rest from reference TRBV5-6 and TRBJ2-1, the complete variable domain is DAGVTQSPTHLIKTRGQQVTLRCSPKSGHDTVSWYQQALGQGPQFIFQYYEEEERQRGNFPDRFSGHQFPNYSSELNVNALLLGDSALYLCASSSGQATYNEQFFGPGTRLTVL.

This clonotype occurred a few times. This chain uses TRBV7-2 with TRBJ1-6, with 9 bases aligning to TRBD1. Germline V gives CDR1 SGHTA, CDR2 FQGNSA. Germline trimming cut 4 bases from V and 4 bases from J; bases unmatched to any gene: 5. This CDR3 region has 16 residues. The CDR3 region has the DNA TGTGCCAGCAGCTCCACCGGGACAGGGTATAATTCACCCCTCCACTTT. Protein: CASSSTGTGYNSPLHF.

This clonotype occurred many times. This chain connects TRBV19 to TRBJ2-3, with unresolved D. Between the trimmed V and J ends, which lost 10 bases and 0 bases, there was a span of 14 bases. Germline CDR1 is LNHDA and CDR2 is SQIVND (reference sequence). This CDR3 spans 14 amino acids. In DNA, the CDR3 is TGTGCCACCGGTAACCAGGCTAGCACAGATACGCAGTATTTT. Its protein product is CATGNQASTDTQYF.

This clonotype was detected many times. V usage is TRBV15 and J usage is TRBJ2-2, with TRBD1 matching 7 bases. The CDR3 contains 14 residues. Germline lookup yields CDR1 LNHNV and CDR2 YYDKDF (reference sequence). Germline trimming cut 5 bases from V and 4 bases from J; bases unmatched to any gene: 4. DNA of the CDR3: TGTGCCACCAGCTGGGACAGTACCACCGGGGAGCTGTTTTTT. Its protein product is CATSWDSTTGELFF. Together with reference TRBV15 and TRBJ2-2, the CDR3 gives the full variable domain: DAMVIQNPRYQVTQFGKPVTLSCSQTLNHNVMYWYQQKSSQAPKLLFHYYDKDFNNEADTPDNFQSRRPNTSFCFLDIRSPGLGDTAMYLCATSWDSTTGELFFGEGSRLTVL.

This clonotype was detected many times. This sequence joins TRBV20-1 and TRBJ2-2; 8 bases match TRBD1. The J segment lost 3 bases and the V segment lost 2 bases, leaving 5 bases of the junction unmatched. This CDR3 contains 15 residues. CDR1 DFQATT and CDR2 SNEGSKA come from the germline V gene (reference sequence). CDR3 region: CSARQPGQDTGELFF. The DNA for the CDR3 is TGCAGTGCTAGACAACCGGGACAGGACACCGGGGAGCTGTTTTTT.

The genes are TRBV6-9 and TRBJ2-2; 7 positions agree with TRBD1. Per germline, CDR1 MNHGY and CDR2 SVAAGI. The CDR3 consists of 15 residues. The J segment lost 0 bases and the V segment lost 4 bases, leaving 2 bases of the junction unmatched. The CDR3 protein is CASSSGTANTGELFF. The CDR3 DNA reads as TGTGCCAGCAGTTCCGGGACAGCGAACACCGGGGAGCTGTTTTTT.